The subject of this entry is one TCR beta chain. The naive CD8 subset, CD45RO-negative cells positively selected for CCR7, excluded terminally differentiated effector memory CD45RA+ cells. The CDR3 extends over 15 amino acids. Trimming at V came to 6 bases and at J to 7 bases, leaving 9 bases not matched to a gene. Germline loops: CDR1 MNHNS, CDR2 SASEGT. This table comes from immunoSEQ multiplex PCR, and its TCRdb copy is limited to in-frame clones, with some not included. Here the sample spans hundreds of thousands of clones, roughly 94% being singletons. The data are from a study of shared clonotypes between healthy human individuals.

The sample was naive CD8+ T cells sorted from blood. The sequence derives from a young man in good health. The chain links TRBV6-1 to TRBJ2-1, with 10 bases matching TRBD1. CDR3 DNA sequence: TGTGCCAGCAGGAGGGACAGGGGAAGTAAAAATGAGCAGTTCTTC. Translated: CASRRDRGSKNEQFF.